These 21 T cell receptor beta chains share one sample of origin, sequenced in a study of CD8 T cells in Susac syndrome. When the RNA was reverse transcribed, random hexamers were used with an input of about 0.5 to 1 ug. TCRdb used MiXCR to reprocess the immunoSEQ multiplex PCR reads, holding one entry per CDR3 protein. The repertoire holds 250,000 to 300,000 distinct CDR3 sequences, with approximately 85% as singletons. The sample comprised CD8+ T cells from PBMCs. The receptor set was obtained from a human donor with multiple sclerosis.

This chain uses TRBV5-6 with TRBJ1-1; the D gene is possibly TRBD1 (6 bases). Per the germline V gene, CDR1 is SGHDT and CDR2 is YYEEEE. Trimming took 5 bases from V and 5 from J, leaving 13 bases between them. The CDR3 is made up of 13 amino acids. CDR3 sequence (DNA): TGTGCCAGCAGGGAACAGGGATCGACTGAAGCTTTCTTT. Amino acids: CASREQGSTEAFF.

The genes are TRBV4-3 and TRBJ1-3, with D hard to call. The CDR3 is 15 amino acids. Germline CDR1 and CDR2: LGHNA and YSLEER. Trimming stripped 0 bases from V and 0 bases from J, with 6 bases between. The CDR3 coding sequence is TGCGCCAGCAGCCAAGATCGGTTCTCTGGAAACACCATATATTTT. Translated, it gives CASSQDRFSGNTIYF.

This chain links TRBV13 with TRBJ2-7, with 9 bases lining up with TRBD1. The J segment lost 5 bases and the V segment lost 2 bases, leaving 7 bases of the junction unmatched. Germline lookup yields CDR1 PRHDT and CDR2 FYEKMQ (reference sequence). The CDR3 spans 15 residues. CDR3 region: CASSLLGTGRNEQYF. CDR3 sequence (DNA): TGTGCCAGCAGCTTACTCGGGACAGGGAGGAACGAGCAGTACTTC.

The chain has TRBV27 and TRBJ2-1; D gene ambiguous. The V gene's germline CDR1 is MNHEY and CDR2 SMNVEV (reference sequence). Trimming removed 6 bases from V and 6 bases from J, with 12 bases in between. The CDR3 has 13 amino acids. CDR3 DNA: TGTGCCAGCAGATTAGTAGCCGTCAATGAGCAGTTCTTC. Its protein is CASRLVAVNEQFF.

The chain has TRBV7-9 and TRBJ2-7; 9 bases are shared with TRBD2. Germline CDR1 is SEHNR and CDR2 is FQNEAQ (reference sequence). This CDR3 comprises 15 residues. Unmatched junction bases numbered 4, after V lost 1 base and J lost 3 bases. CDR3 coding DNA: TGTGCCAGCAGCTTAGGGACTAGCGATTACTACGAGCAGTACTTC. Translated: CASSLGTSDYYEQYF. Looking up the rest from reference TRBV7-9 and TRBJ2-7 gives the full variable domain: DTGVSQNPRHKITKRGQNVTFRCDPISEHNRLYWYRQTLGQGPEFLTYFQNEAQLEKSRLLSDRFSAERPKGSFSTLEIQRTEQGDSAMYLCASSLGTSDYYEQYFGPGTRLTVT.

DNA for the CDR3: TGTGCCAGCAGTGACAACTACGAGCAGTACTTC. Translation: CASSDNYEQYF. The chain recombines TRBV6-4 with TRBJ2-7; D not certain. The CDR3 loop spans 11 amino acids. The V end was cut by 2 bases, the J end by 3 bases, with 2 bases between. Germline V gene lookup returns CDR1 MRHNA and CDR2 SNTAGT.

The rearrangement joins TRBV7-9 to TRBJ2-7; TRBD2 agrees at 7 bases. The CDR3 consists of 12 residues. Trimming at V came to 5 bases and at J to 6 bases, leaving 4 bases not matched to a gene. Per germline, CDR1 SEHNR and CDR2 FQNEAQ (reference sequence). CDR3 region: CASSGGVSEQYF. The DNA for the CDR3 is TGTGCCAGCAGCGGGGGGGTCAGCGAGCAGTACTTC.

This chain connects TRBV7-9 to TRBJ1-4, with D perhaps matching TRBD1 (5 bases). Looked up from germline, CDR1 is SEHNR and CDR2 is FQNEAQ (reference sequence). The CDR3 is 14 residues long. The V and J ends lost 6 bases and 5 bases respectively, with 13 bases between them. The CDR3 loop is CASSPGEGNEKLFF. Here the CDR3 DNA reads TGTGCCAGCAGTCCAGGCGAGGGGAATGAAAAACTGTTTTTT. Full variable domain (outside the CDR3, taken from reference TRBV7-9 and TRBJ1-4): DTGVSQNPRHKITKRGQNVTFRCDPISEHNRLYWYRQTLGQGPEFLTYFQNEAQLEKSRLLSDRFSAERPKGSFSTLEIQRTEQGDSAMYLCASSPGEGNEKLFFGSGTQLSVL.

V and J are TRBV27 and TRBJ1-1; D might be TRBD1 (6 bases). The V gene lost 3 bases and the J gene lost 4 bases, with 12 bases spanning the gap. The CDR3 sequence is 14 residues long. The germline V gene has CDR1 MNHEY and CDR2 SMNVEV (reference sequence). The CDR3 nucleotides are TGTGCCAGCAGTTTGGCCGGGACACTCACTGAAGCTTTCTTT. It specifies CASSLAGTLTEAFF.

V usage is TRBV24-1 and J usage is TRBJ2-7; D uncertain. Germline assignment: CDR1 KGHDR and CDR2 SFDVKD. The CDR3 sequence is 13 residues long. V lost 5 bases to trimming and J lost 1 base, with 8 bases between them. The CDR3 loop is CATSGENSYEQYF. CDR3 sequence (DNA): TGTGCCACCAGTGGTGAGAATTCCTACGAGCAGTACTTC.

CDR3 DNA sequence: TGTGCCAGCAGCTTAGTTATGGTAGCGGGTACCGATACGCAGTATTTT. Amino acid sequence: CASSLVMVAGTDTQYF. The chain uses TRBV7-6 and TRBJ2-3; TRBD2 matches 7 bases. Trimming at V came to 1 base and at J to 6 bases, leaving 10 bases not matched to a gene. The CDR3 has 16 amino acids. Germline CDR1 SGHVS, CDR2 FNYEAQ. The full variable domain, completed using reference TRBV7-6 and TRBJ2-3, is GAGVSQSPRYKVTKRGQDVALRCDPISGHVSLYWYRQALGQGPEFLTYFNYEAQQDKSGLPNDRFSAERPEGSISTLTIQRTEQRDSAMYRCASSLVMVAGTDTQYFGPGTRLTVL.

This clonotype came up once. The chain couples TRBV27 to TRBJ2-3; D is perhaps TRBD2 (6 bases). With 6 bases removed from V and 2 bases from J, the gap between germline ends came to 18 bases. Per germline, CDR1 MNHEY and CDR2 SMNVEV (reference sequence). This CDR3 spans 16 amino acids. The CDR3 here is CASRIEWDSYTDTQYF. The CDR3 DNA is TGTGCCAGCAGAATAGAGTGGGACTCCTACACAGATACGCAGTATTTT.

The chain recombines TRBV6-2 or TRBV6-3 with TRBJ2-7; D unclear. Germline V gene lookup returns CDR1 MNHEY and CDR2 SVGEGT. The V gene lost 6 bases and the J gene lost 3 bases, with 21 bases spanning the gap. The CDR3 loop spans 16 amino acids. The CDR3 region is CASSPPDQLGRYEQYF. The CDR3 coding sequence is TGTGCCAGCAGCCCACCCGATCAGCTGGGTCGCTACGAGCAGTACTTC.

This clonotype showed up just a few times. CDR3: CASSTGGGQPQHF. CDR3 DNA: TGTGCCAGCAGCACAGGGGGCGGTCAGCCCCAGCATTTT. The chain recombines TRBV7-9 with TRBJ1-5; TRBD1 agrees at 9 bases. Germline V CDR1 and CDR2: SEHNR, FQNEAQ (reference sequence). J was trimmed by 6 bases and V by 5 bases; bases with no gene match: 2. This CDR3 is built from 13 residues.

The rearrangement uses TRBV29-1 and TRBJ2-1; D might be TRBD1 (6 bases). CDR3 length equals 14 residues. Per the germline V gene, CDR1 is SQVTM and CDR2 is ANQGSEA. V dropped 3 bases and J dropped 9 bases, with 18 bases sitting between them. This chain's CDR3 is CSVEGNQGPTEQFF. DNA of the CDR3: TGCAGCGTTGAGGGAAACCAGGGGCCTACTGAGCAGTTCTTC.

This chain joins TRBV4-2 and TRBJ2-7; D is possibly TRBD1 (6 bases). V was pared by 1 base and J by 3 bases, with 10 bases between. Germline CDR1 and CDR2: LGHNA and YNFKEQ. This CDR3 has 14 residues. The CDR3 DNA reads TGTGCCAGCAGCCAAGGGACAGCTAGCTACGAGCAGTACTTC. This gives the protein CASSQGTASYEQYF.

The chain recombines TRBV14 with TRBJ2-1, with 7 bases fitting TRBD2. Trimming at V came to 7 bases and at J to 7 bases, leaving 7 bases not matched to a gene. The CDR3 contains 13 residues. The germline CDR1 and CDR2 sequences are SGHDN and FVKESK. The CDR3 DNA reads TGTGCCAGCACCCTAGATAGCGGGAATGAGCAGTTCTTC. This codes for CASTLDSGNEQFF. Filled out from reference TRBV14 and TRBJ2-1, the complete variable domain reads EAGVTQFPSHSVIEKGQTVTLRCDPISGHDNLYWYRRVMGKEIKFLLHFVKESKQDESGMPNNRFLAERTGGTYSTLKVQPAELEDSGVYFCASTLDSGNEQFFGPGTRLTVL.

This clonotype was detected once. The V gene is TRBV3-1, the J gene TRBJ2-5; weak D call: TRBD2 (5 bases). V shed 0 bases and J shed 6 bases, with 17 bases lying between them. This CDR3 is 16 amino acids long. Germline V gene data show CDR1 as LGHDT and CDR2 as YNNKEL (reference sequence). The CDR3: CASSQDGHKPGKTQYF. The CDR3, as DNA: TGTGCCAGCAGCCAAGATGGCCACAAGCCGGGGAAGACCCAGTACTTC.

V and J are TRBV5-1 and TRBJ2-1; 12 bases fit TRBD2. The CDR3 spans 15 residues. Germline V gene lookup returns CDR1 SGHRS and CDR2 YFSETQ. With V trimmed by 4 bases and J by 6 bases, 5 bases remained unmatched. CDR3 amino acids: CASSATSGRINEQFF. DNA for the CDR3: TGCGCCAGCAGCGCCACTAGCGGGAGGATCAATGAGCAGTTCTTC.

The chain has TRBV27 and TRBJ2-5, with D hard to call. The CDR3 is 13 amino acids. V was cut by 4 bases and J by 5 bases, with 11 bases left in between. CDR1 and CDR2 (germline): MNHEY, SMNVEV (reference sequence). The CDR3 nucleotides read TGTGCCAGCAGTTATACTTCTTGGGAGACCCAGTACTTC. It is translated as CASSYTSWETQYF.

The chain links TRBV20-1 to TRBJ1-1; D remains unclear. In germline, CDR1 is DFQATT, CDR2 SNEGSKA (reference sequence). The CDR3 contains 17 residues. V lost 5 bases to trimming and J lost 2 bases, with 24 bases between them. CDR3 nucleotide sequence: TGCAGTGCTTTACCCCAGGAGCGGACCGGGTTTAACACTGAAGCTTTCTTT. As protein: CSALPQERTGFNTEAFF.